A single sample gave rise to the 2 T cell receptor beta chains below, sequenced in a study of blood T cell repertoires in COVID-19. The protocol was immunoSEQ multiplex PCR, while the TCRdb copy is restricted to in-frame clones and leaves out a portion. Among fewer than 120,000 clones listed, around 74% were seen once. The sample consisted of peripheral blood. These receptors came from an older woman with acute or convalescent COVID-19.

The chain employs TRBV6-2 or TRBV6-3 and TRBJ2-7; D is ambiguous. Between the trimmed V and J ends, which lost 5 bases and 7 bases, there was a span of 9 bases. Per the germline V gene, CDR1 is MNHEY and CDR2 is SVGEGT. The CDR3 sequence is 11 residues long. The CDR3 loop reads CASSLFREQYF. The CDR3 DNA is TGTGCCAGCAGTCTGTTTCGGGAGCAGTACTTC.

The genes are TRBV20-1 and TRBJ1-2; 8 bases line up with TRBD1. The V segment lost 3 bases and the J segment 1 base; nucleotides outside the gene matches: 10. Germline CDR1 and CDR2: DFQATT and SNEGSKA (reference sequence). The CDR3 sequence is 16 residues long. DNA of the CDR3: TGCAGTGCTAGTGGGGGCACACAGGGGGTTAACTATGGCTACACCTTC. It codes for CSASGGTQGVNYGYTF.